A selection of T cell receptor beta chains follows, all from one sample in a study of cytomegalovirus exposure and HLA in healthy donors. Clones were read by immunoSEQ multiplex PCR, and TCRdb kept only the in-frame ones, dropping some. The repertoire holds approximately 38,000 clones, with roughly 82% as singletons. The sequenced material came from PBMCs. The origin of the receptors is a woman under 30 in good health and CMV-seropositive. CDR3s include the opening cysteine and the closing phenylalanine or tryptophan. A D gene is named only where the DNA matches it firmly. Where a row states a size, it is once, few, many or the class of an expanded clone; other rows omit it.

j_call v_call d_call clone_size cdr3_nt cdr3_aa
TRBJ2-7 TRBV9 TRBD2 - TGTGCCAGCAGCGTAACCACGGGCGGGGGATCCTACGAGCAGTACTTC CASSVTTGGGSYEQYF
TRBJ1-5 TRBV5-4 - - TGTGCCAGCAGCTTGAAGGGAGCGGGACAGCCCCAGCATTTT CASSLKGAGQPQHF
TRBJ1-2 TRBV19 - - TGTGCCAGTAGTATAGATAGGCAGGGAAGTAATGGCTACACCTTC CASSIDRQGSNGYTF
TRBJ1-5 TRBV5-1 TRBD1 - TGCGCCAGCAGCCCGGGACAGGGTTACCAGCCCCAGCATTTT CASSPGQGYQPQHF
TRBJ2-7 TRBV28 TRBD1 - TGTGCCAGCAGCCCGGGACAGGTATACTACGAGCAGTACTTC CASSPGQVYYEQYF
TRBJ2-1 TRBV6-5 - - TGTGCCAGCAGTCGGGGGGCGTACAATGAGCAGTTCTTC CASSRGAYNEQFF
TRBJ2-1 TRBV15 - - TGTGCCACCAGCAGAGTGGGGGGGCAGCCGAGGGTTGTACGGAATGAGCAGTTCTTC CATSRVGGQPRVVRNEQFF
TRBJ2-7 TRBV11-2 - - TGTGCCAGCAGCCCCCGCCCGGGACTGGGACCCGGCGAGCAGTACTTC CASSPRPGLGPGEQYF
TRBJ2-7 TRBV6-5 TRBD2 - TGTGCCAGCAGTTGGGGGGAGGGGACCGTGCAGTACTTC CASSWGEGTVQYF
TRBJ2-1 TRBV11-2 - - TGTGCCAGCAGCTCCTTGGACAGACGGAACAATGAGCAGTTCTTC CASSSLDRRNNEQFF
TRBJ2-1 TRBV7-3 - - TGTGCCAGCAGCTTGGTGTCTACAGCCCGATATGAGCAGTTCTTC CASSLVSTARYEQFF
TRBJ1-1 TRBV15 TRBD1 - TGTGCCACCAGCAGATTCACCGGGACAGGGGGCACTGAAGCTTTCTTT CATSRFTGTGGTEAFF
TRBJ1-4 TRBV19 - - TGTGCCAGTACGTCAAACCGGGGTGAAAAACTGTTTTTT CASTSNRGEKLFF
TRBJ2-7 TRBV11-2 TRBD1 - TGTGCCAGCAGCGGGACAGGGGGTTACGAGCAGTACTTC CASSGTGGYEQYF
TRBJ2-5 TRBV23-1 - - TGCGCCAGCAGTCAATGGCCGGAGAACCAAGAGACCCAGTACTTC CASSQWPENQETQYF
TRBJ2-7 TRBV4-1 TRBD1 - TGCGCCAGCAGCCTGAACAGGGGCACCTACGAGCAGTACTTC CASSLNRGTYEQYF
TRBJ2-3 TRBV5-1 - - TGCGCCAGCAGCGGGTTAGATAGCGGCTTCGGAGATACGCAGTATTTT CASSGLDSGFGDTQYF
TRBJ1-1 TRBV28 - - TGTGCCAGCAGCTCCTGGGCTGGAGAAGCTTTCTTT CASSSWAGEAFF
TRBJ2-7 TRBV15 TRBD2 - TGTGCCACCAGCAACGGACTAGCGGGTTCCTACGAGCAGTACTTC CATSNGLAGSYEQYF
TRBJ2-7 TRBV7-9 - - TGTGCCAGCAGCCCCACCCGGGTCTACGAGCAGTACTTC CASSPTRVYEQYF
TRBJ1-2 TRBV6-1 - - TGTGCCAGCAGTGATTACAGGGCGGGAGAATATGGCTACACCTTC CASSDYRAGEYGYTF
TRBJ1-6 TRBV7-2 TRBD1 - TGTGCCAGCAGCTGGCCGACAGGGGGGGGTTCACCCCTCCACTTT CASSWPTGGGSPLHF
TRBJ2-3 TRBV11-2 TRBD2 few TGTGCCAGCAGCTTTAGCGGGGGCACAGATACGCAGTATTTT CASSFSGGTDTQYF
TRBJ1-1 TRBV7-3 - once TGTGCCAGCAGCTTAATACAGGGCACTGAAGCTTTCTTT CASSLIQGTEAFF
TRBJ1-2 TRBV2 TRBD1 - TGTGCCAGCAGTGAAGCACAGGGGAGTGGCTATGGCTACACCTTC CASSEAQGSGYGYTF
TRBJ1-1 TRBV7-2 - - TGTGCGGAACGCCCAGGCATGAACACTGAAGCTTTCTTT CAERPGMNTEAFF
TRBJ1-1 TRBV21-1 - - TGTGCCAGCAGCAAAAGAGAGGCGGGACAGGGGTATATGGATGAAGCTTTCTTT CASSKREAGQGYMDEAFF
TRBJ1-2 TRBV10-3 - - TGTGCCATCAGTGAGTCGAGCGTTAACTATGGCTACACCTTC CAISESSVNYGYTF
TRBJ2-1 TRBV7-9 TRBD1 - TGTGCCAGCAGCTCAACCGACAGGGCTCCCTACAATGAGCAGTTCTTC CASSSTDRAPYNEQFF
TRBJ2-5 TRBV7-8 - - TGTGCCAGCAGAGCGACGGCGTTCGAAGGGACCCAGTACTTC CASRATAFEGTQYF
TRBJ2-7 TRBV28 - - TGTGCCAGCAGTTTGGTCGGGAGTCCTCTTCAGTACTTC CASSLVGSPLQYF
TRBJ2-7 TRBV5-5 TRBD2 - TGTGCCAGCAGCTTGGGCGGGGGGTTGTTAACCTACGAGCAGTACTTC CASSLGGGLLTYEQYF
TRBJ2-3 TRBV6-1 - - TGTGCCAGCAGGAGGACAGCGACTAGCACAGATACGCAGTATTTT CASRRTATSTDTQYF
TRBJ2-5 TRBV5-1 - - TGCGCCAGCAGCCCACAGGGACGCAGTATCGTGGAGACCCAGTACTTC CASSPQGRSIVETQYF
TRBJ1-2 TRBV30 - - TGTGCCTGGAGTCCGGTTGGCTACACCTTC CAWSPVGYTF
TRBJ2-7 TRBV30 - - TGTGCCACAATGACACCATACGAGCAGTACTTC CATMTPYEQYF
TRBJ1-2 TRBV7-8 TRBD1 few TGTGCCAGCAGCTTAGCTCAGGGGGGCTATGGCTACACCTTC CASSLAQGGYGYTF
TRBJ2-5 TRBV30 - - TGTGCCTGGAGCCCTGGGTGGCAGGGAGAGACCCAGTACTTC CAWSPGWQGETQYF
TRBJ1-1 TRBV19 - - TGTGCCAGCCGTCGGGGGGCGGGGACTGAAGCTTTCTTT CASRRGAGTEAFF
TRBJ1-1 TRBV19 - - TGTGCCAGTAGTATAGGGGGCTGGACTGAAGCTTTCTTT CASSIGGWTEAFF
TRBJ2-7 TRBV15 TRBD2 - TGTGCCACCAGCAACGGACTAGCGGGTTCCTACGAGCAGTACTTC CATSNGLAGSYEQYF
TRBJ1-6 TRBV27 - - TGTGCCAGCAGTTTATATCCGCCAGGGGTTTTGAGTTCACCCCTCCACTTT CASSLYPPGVLSSPLHF
TRBJ1-2 TRBV19 TRBD1 - TGTGCCAGTAGTATGGCGGGACAGCGCTATGGCTACACCTTC CASSMAGQRYGYTF
TRBJ2-5 TRBV18 - - TGTGCCAGCTCACCACCACAAAACGGTGTGCAGGGTGGGACCCAGTACTTC CASSPPQNGVQGGTQYF
TRBJ2-5 TRBV23-1 - - TGCGCCAGCAGTCAGGAGACAGGACAGTACCAAGAGACCCAGTACTTC CASSQETGQYQETQYF